Detailed here is one TCR beta chain. The antigen is unknown. The sample is drawn from a study of shared clonotypes between healthy human individuals. Study-level findings and limits: Naive subsets generally had larger estimated richness than memory subsets.

The CDR3 sequence is 15 residues long. Germline lookup yields CDR1 MNHNY and CDR2 SVGAGI (reference sequence). V was shortened by 2 bases and J by 8 bases, with 15 bases between the two germline ends. The table came from immunoSEQ multiplex PCR; TCRdb's copy has only in-frame clones and leaves some out. Among about 2.4 million clones listed, more than 80% were seen once. Sequencing was done on a sample of naive CD4+ T cells sorted from blood. Subset defined: CD45RA+ positively selected. V and J are TRBV6-6 and TRBJ1-4; D is possibly TRBD1 (6 bases). The clonotype was recovered from a man between 18 and 35 years old in good health. CDR3 nucleotides: TGTGCCAGCAGTTACCAGGCAGGGGCGGTCGAAAAACTGTTTTTT. Protein product: CASSYQAGAVEKLFF.